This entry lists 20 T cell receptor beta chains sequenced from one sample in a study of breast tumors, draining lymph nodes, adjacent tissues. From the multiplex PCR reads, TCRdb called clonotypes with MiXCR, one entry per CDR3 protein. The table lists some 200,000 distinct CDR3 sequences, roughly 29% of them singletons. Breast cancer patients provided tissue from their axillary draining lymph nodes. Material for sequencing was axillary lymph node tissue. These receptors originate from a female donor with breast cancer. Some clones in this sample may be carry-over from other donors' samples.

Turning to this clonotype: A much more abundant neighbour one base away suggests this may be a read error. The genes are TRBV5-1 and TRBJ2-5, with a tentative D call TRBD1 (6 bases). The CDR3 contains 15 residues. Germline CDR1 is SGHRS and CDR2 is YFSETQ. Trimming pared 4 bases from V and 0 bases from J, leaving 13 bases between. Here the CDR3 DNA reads TGCGCCAGCAGCCCACAACAGGGATACCAAGAGACCCAGTACTTC. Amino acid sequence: CASSPQQGYQETQYF.

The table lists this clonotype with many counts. The CDR3 region has the DNA TGTGCCAGCACCCTGACTAGTACTTCCAATGAGCAGTTCTTC. This translates into CASTLTSTSNEQFF. This chain links TRBV6-6 with TRBJ2-1, with D possibly TRBD2 on 6 matching bases. The germline V gene encodes CDR1 MNHNY and CDR2 SVGAGI (reference sequence). Trimming removed 7 bases from V and 6 bases from J, with 16 bases in between. This CDR3 has 14 residues.

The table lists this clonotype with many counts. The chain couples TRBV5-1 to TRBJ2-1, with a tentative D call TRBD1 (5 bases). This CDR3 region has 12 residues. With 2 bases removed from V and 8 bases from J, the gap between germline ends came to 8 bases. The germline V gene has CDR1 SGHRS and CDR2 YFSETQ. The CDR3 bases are TGCGCCAGCAGCTTACAGGCCCATGAGCAGTTCTTC. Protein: CASSLQAHEQFF. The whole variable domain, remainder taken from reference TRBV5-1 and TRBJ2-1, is KAGVTQTPRYLIKTRGQQVTLSCSPISGHRSVSWYQQTPGQGLQFLFEYFSETQRNKGNFPGRFSGRQFSNSRSEMNVSTLELGDSALYLCASSLQAHEQFFGPGTRLTVL.

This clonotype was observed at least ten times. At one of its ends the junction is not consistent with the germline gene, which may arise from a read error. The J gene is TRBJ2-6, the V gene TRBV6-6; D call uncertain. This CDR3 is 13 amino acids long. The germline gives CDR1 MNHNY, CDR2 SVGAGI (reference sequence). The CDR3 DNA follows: TGTGCCGGCAGCACGACGGGGGCCAACGTCCTGACTTTC. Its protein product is CAGSTTGANVLTF.

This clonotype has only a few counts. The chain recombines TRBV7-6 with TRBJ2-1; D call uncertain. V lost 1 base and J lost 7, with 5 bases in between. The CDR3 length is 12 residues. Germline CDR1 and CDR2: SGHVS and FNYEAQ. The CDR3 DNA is TGTGCCAGCAGCTTAGTGGGTAATGAGCAGTTCTTC. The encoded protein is CASSLVGNEQFF.

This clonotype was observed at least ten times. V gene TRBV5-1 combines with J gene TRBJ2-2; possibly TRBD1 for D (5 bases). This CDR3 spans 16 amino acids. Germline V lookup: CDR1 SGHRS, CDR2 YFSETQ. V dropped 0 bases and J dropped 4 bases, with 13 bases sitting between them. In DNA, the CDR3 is TGCGCCAGCAGCTTGGCCCAGGGCCCAGGCACCGGGGAGCTGTTTTTT. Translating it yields CASSLAQGPGTGELFF.

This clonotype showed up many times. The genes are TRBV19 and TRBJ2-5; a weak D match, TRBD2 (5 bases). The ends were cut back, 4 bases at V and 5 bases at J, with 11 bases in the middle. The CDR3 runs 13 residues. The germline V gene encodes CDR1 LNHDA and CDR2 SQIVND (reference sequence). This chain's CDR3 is CASSTIRGETQYF. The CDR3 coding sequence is TGTGCCAGTAGTACTATCCGCGGGGAGACCCAGTACTTC.

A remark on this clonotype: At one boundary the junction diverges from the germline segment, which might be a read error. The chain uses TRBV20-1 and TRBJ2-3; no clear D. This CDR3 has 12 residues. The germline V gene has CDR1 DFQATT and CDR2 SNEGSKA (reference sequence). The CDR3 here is CSALGGTDTPYF. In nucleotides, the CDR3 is TGCAGTGCCCTCGGTGGCACAGATACGCCGTATTTT.

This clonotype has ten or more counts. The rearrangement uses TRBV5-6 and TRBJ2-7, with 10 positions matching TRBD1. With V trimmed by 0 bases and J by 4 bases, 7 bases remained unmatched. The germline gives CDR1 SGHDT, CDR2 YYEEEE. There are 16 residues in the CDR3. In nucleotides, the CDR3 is TGTGCCAGCAGCTTGGTGCTGACAGGGGGCCTATACGAGCAGTACTTC. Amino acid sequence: CASSLVLTGGLYEQYF.

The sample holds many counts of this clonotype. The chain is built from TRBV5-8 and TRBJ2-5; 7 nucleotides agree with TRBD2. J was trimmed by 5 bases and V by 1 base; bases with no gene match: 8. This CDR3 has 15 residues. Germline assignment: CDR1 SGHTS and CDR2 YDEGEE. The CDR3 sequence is CASSLRLGGVETQYF. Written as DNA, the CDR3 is TGTGCCAGCAGCTTGCGGTTGGGGGGGGTGGAGACCCAGTACTTC.

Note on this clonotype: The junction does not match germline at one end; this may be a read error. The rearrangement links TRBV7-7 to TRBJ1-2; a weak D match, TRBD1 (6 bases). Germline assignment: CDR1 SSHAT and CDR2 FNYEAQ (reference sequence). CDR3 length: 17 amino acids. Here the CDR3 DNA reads TGTGCTAGCAGCACCGGACAGTACAATGAGCAGGGGTATGGCTACACCTTC. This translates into CASSTGQYNEQGYGYTF.

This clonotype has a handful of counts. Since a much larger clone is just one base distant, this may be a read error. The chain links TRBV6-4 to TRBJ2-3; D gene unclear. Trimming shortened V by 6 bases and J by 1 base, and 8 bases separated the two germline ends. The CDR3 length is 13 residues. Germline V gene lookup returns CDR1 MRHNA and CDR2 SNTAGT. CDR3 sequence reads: CASRSTGTDTQYF. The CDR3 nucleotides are TGTGCCAGCAGATCGACTGGCACAGATACGCAGTATTTT.

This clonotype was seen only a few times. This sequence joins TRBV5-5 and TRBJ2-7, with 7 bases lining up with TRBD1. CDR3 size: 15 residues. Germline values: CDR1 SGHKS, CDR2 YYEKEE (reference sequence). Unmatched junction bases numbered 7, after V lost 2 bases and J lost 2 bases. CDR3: CASSLGPGGAYEQYF. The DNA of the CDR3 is TGTGCCAGCAGCTTAGGGCCAGGGGGAGCCTACGAGCAGTACTTC.

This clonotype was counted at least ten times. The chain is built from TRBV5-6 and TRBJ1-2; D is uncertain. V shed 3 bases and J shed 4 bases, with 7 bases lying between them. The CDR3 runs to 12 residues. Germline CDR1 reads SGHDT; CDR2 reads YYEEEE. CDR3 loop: CASSSLGYGYTF. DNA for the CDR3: TGTGCCAGCAGCTCCCTCGGCTATGGCTACACCTTC.

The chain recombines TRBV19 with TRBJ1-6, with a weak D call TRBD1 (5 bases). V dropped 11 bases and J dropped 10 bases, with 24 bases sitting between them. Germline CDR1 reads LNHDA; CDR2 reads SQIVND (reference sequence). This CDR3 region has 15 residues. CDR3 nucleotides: TGTGCCTCCGTAAGCGGGGGGACTGATTACTCACCCCTCCACTTT. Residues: CASVSGGTDYSPLHF.

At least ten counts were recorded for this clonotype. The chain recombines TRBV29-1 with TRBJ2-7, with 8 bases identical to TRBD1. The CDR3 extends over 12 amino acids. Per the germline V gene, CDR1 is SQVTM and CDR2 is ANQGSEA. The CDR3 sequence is CRFGDRGYEQYF. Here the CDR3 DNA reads TGCAGGTTCGGCGACAGGGGCTACGAGCAGTACTTC.

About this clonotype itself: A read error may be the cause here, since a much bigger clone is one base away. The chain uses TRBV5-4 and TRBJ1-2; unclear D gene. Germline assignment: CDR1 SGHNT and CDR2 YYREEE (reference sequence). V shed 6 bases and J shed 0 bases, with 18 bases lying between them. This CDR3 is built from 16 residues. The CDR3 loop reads CASTSAMARANYGYTF. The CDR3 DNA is TGTGCCAGCACCTCGGCGATGGCCAGAGCTAACTATGGCTACACCTTC.

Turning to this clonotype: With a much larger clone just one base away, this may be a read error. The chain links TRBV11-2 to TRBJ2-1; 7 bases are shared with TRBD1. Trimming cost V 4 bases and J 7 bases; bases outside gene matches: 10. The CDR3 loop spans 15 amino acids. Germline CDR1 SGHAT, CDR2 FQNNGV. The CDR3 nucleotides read TGTGCCAGCAGCTCTTTTCTTACAGGGGCGAATGAGCAGTTCTTC. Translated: CASSSFLTGANEQFF.

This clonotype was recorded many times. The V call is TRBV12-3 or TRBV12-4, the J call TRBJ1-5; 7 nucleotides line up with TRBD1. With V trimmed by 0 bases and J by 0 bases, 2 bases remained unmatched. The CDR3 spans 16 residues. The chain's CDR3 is CASSLAGQFSNQPQHF. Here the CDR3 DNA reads TGTGCCAGCAGTTTAGCGGGACAGTTTAGCAATCAGCCCCAGCATTTT.

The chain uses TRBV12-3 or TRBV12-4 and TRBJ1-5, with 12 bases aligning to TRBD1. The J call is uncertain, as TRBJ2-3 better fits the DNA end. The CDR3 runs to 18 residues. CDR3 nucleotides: TGTGCCAGCACCAACGGGGACAGGGGGCGATGGGGCAATCAGCCCCAGTATTTT. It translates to CASTNGDRGRWGNQPQYF.